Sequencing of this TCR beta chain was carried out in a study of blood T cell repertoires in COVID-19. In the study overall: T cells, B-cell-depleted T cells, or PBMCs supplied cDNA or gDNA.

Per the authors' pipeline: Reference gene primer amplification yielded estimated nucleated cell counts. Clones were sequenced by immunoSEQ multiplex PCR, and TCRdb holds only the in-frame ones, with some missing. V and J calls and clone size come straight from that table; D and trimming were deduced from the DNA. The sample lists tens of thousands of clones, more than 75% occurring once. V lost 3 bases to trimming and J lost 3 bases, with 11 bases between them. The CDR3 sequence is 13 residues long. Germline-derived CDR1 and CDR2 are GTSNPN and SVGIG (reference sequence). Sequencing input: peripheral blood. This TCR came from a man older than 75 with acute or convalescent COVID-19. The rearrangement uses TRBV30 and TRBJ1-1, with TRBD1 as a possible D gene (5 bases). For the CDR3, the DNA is TGTGCCTGGAGGGCCAGGGCGGACACTGAAGCTTTCTTT. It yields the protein CAWRARADTEAFF.